This TCR beta chain is from a study of beta chain features in type 1 diabetes (dated by TCRdb to between 2018 and 2020). Concerning the study at large: Mean age, gender distribution, total cell number and subset yield did not differ between patients and healthy donors. The study compared TCRB repertoires of sorted circulating CD4+ T cell subsets between recently diagnosed type 1 diabetes patients and matched healthy donors. Naive and central memory subsets were obtained from all 30 or so donors, but regulatory and stem cell-like memory subsets were isolated from only 8 patients and roughly 8 healthy donors. A total of roughly 99 million sorted cells were examined across all samples, and the number of cells per subset was strongly correlated with RNA yield. Broader findings and caveats from the paper: Type 1 diabetes patients showed a moderate but significant shortening of TCRB CDR3 length in all four CD4+ subsets. Shorter templates might be favored by PCR, yet because patient and control samples were amplified and corrected together, any such skew would affect both groups equally. Sequencing cDNA rather than genomic DNA could over-represent highly expressing activated cells, although activation and CD3 levels did not differ between groups. Naive, central memory and regulatory TCRB repertoires appeared to be more alike among patients than among healthy donors. Patients with type 1 diabetes made fewer insertions and deleted more nucleotides at VDJ recombination sites, implying thymic rearrangement abnormalities. Only small numbers of individuals were included in the HLA sub-analyses, which left unresolved whether HLA type had any influence on TCRB rearrangement.

From the cysteine up to the phenylalanine, the CDR3 has a length of 11 residues. Here the CDR3 DNA is all that survives: 33 bases in frame from base 1. At the junction V is shortened by 6 bases and J by 8 bases, with 10 bases in between. CDR1 LNHDA and CDR2 SQIVND are derived from the germline V gene (reference sequence). From each donor, a single peripheral blood sample of around 0.12 L on average was drawn into heparinised tubes. Naive, central memory, regulatory and stem cell-like memory CD4+ T cells were sorted on a BD FACSAria II using a panel including CD45RO, CCR7, CD25, CD127, CD95 and CD27. Purity was above 95% for every sorted population. PBMCs were separated immediately by Lymphoprep density gradient centrifugation and were stained directly, without being cultured. To minimize batch effects, samples were stained and sorted in pairs, one healthy donor with one patient per experiment. The entire isolated RNA was reverse transcribed using the High Capacity cDNA Reverse Transcription Kit, and thus expressed TCRB transcripts were sequenced. Deep immunoSEQ sequencing was performed on naive, central memory and regulatory T cell samples, with an average of approximately 4 million total reads per sample. Sorted cells were lysed in RLT buffer and RNA was extracted with DNase-treated RNeasy Micro or Mini kits, depending on cell number. To prevent cross-contamination, each cell subset was processed individually, whereas patient and healthy donor samples were processed jointly. The immunoSEQ multiplex PCR was used to amplify TCRB sequences from cDNA, yielding 87-bp fragments that span the CDR3 region. The amplicons were sequenced using the Illumina HiSeq platform. The paper's data handling went like this. PCR bias was computationally corrected using synthetic template baselines, reads within Hamming distance 2 were collapsed, and singletons that could not be merged were discarded. By aligning reads against IMGT, V, D and J genes, CDR3 length, and insertions or deletions at six rearrangement sites were assigned. Within each subset, clonotype counts were normalized to sorted cell number, after which true diversity and Gini coefficients were computed with the tcR R package. The overlap coefficient, calculated on TCRB nucleotide sequences, was used to quantify repertoire sharing. In its TCRdb copy, this immuneACCESS table keeps in-frame sequences only and misses some clones. Where compared with another copy, unresolved V genes explain less than half of these, and the others have no known cause. V and J calls and clone size are copied from that table; D and trimming were computed from the DNA. The sample has 150,000 or so clones on record, approximately 10% of them singletons. In total, the top ten clones hold 0.55% to 0.75% of the sample.

This clone was seen more than once but under ten times. Its antigen target is currently unknown. No much larger clone exists at a distance of one base, and base qualities are not known. The sequence was obtained from a woman in her forties in good health. The specimen was central memory CD4+ T cells from blood. This receptor chain uses TRBV19 and TRBJ1-1, and the D gene may be TRBD1, 5 bases matching. Here is the DNA: TGTGCCAGTAGGACCAAGGGGGAAGCTTTCTTT. Translated, it gives CASRTKGEAFF. The full variable domain, completed from the reference TRBV19 and TRBJ1-1 proteins outside the CDR3, reads DGGITQSPKYLFRKEGQNVTLSCEQNLNHDAMYWYRQDPGQGLRLIYYSQIVNDFQKGDIAEGYSVSREKKESFPLTVTSAQKNPTAFYLCASRTKGEAFFGQGTRLTVV.